The source of this TCR beta chain is a study of T-cell memory formation after mild COVID-19. About the study: Largely donor-specific TCR clusters were found.

Germline V CDR1 and CDR2: SQVTM, ANQGSEA. V was clipped by 4 bases and J by 8 bases, with 12 bases between them. This CDR3 comprises 12 residues. Each CDR3 protein is one row after TCRdb ran MiXCR on the 5' RACE reads. Here the sample spans around 420,000 distinct CDR3 sequences, 24% being singletons. On this clonotype: What it binds is not known.

Study results and caveats: Several responding clones turned up in pre-infection memory, indicating that cross-reactive memory may have taken part.

The chain uses TRBV29-1 and TRBJ2-1, with D perhaps matching TRBD2 (6 bases). Sequenced sample: PBMCs or a T cell subset sorted from them (not recorded which). The sequence was collected from an adult woman who had mild COVID-19 (a few samples of this study predate the infection). Cell type and time point are not known. The DNA of the CDR3 is TGCAGCGTTGCCCCTACGGGGGATGAGCAGTTCTTC. It is translated as CSVAPTGDEQFF.